One sample yielded the 12 T cell receptor beta chains listed below, sequenced in a study of blood T cell repertoires in COVID-19 (dated by TCRdb to 2019 to 2021). Library prep was done by the immunoSEQ multiplex PCR assay. The table comes from immuneACCESS by way of TCRdb, which keeps in-frame sequences with V and J called. Part of the clones is missing from these tables; in studies checked, under half for an unresolved V gene and the rest for unknown reasons. The sample table contains tens of thousands of clones; only one count was recorded for roughly nine tenths of them. Of the sample, about 24% falls within the top ten clones. The sample comprised peripheral blood. These receptors all come from a human donor with active COVID-19. The donor label of this sample is uncertain.

V and J are TRBV19 and TRBJ1-4; 8 bases agree with TRBD1. CDR1 and CDR2 from the germline V gene are LNHDA and SQIVND (reference sequence). V shed 7 bases and J 14 bases; nucleotides not matched to a gene: 21. This CDR3 contains 16 residues. CDR3: CASTWGRGRINERLFF. The DNA for the CDR3 is TGTGCCAGTACATGGGGCAGGGGGCGGATTAATGAAAGGCTGTTTTTT. The complete variable domain, with remaining parts taken from reference TRBV19 and TRBJ1-4, reads DGGITQSPKYLFRKEGQNVTLSCEQNLNHDAMYWYRQDPGQGLRLIYYSQIVNDFQKGDIAEGYSVSREKKESFPLTVTSAQKNPTAFYLCASTWGRGRINERLFFGSGTQLSVL.

This clone was detected a few times. This sample also contains other DNA sequences that code for the same CDR3. The gene calls are TRBV11-2 and TRBJ1-5; D gene uncertain. The CDR3 has 15 residues. V gave up 1 base and J gave up 0 bases, with 7 bases separating them. Germline loops: CDR1 SGHAT, CDR2 FQNNGV. The CDR3 sequence is CASSLGLSSNQPQHF. CDR3 sequence (DNA): TGTGCCAGCAGCTTAGGACTCTCTAGCAATCAGCCCCAGCATTTT.

This chain connects TRBV7-2 to TRBJ2-3; D may be TRBD2 (5 bases). V lost 0 bases, J lost 0 bases, and 13 bases lay in between. Germline V gene data show CDR1 as SGHTA and CDR2 as FQGNSA. This CDR3 contains 17 residues. DNA of the CDR3: TGTGCCAGCAGCTTAGCGCTAACTAGTGCTAGCACAGATACGCAGTATTTT. Its translation is CASSLALTSASTDTQYF.

This chain links TRBV19 with TRBJ2-5, with 7 bases lining up with TRBD2. The CDR3 runs 14 residues. Germline V gene data show CDR1 as LNHDA and CDR2 as SQIVND (reference sequence). With 6 bases clipped from V and 2 bases from J, the junction kept 6 bases outside the gene matches. CDR3 sequence: CASSQSGRQETQYF. DNA of the CDR3: TGTGCCAGTAGCCAATCCGGGAGGCAAGAGACCCAGTACTTC.

This chain uses TRBV2 with TRBJ2-3; no clear D. CDR1 is SNHLY and CDR2 is FYNNEI in the germline V gene. The CDR3 has 12 residues. Trimming removed 5 bases at V and 4 bases at J, with 7 bases between. The CDR3 nucleotides read TGTGCCAGCAGTCTTAGTTCAGATACGCAGTATTTT. Its translation: CASSLSSDTQYF.

The gene calls are TRBV9 and TRBJ2-5; no clear D gene. The CDR3 is made up of 15 amino acids. Germline CDR1 is SGDLS and CDR2 is YYNGEE. Deletions cut 0 bases from V and 1 base from J, with 10 bases between. CDR3 amino acids: CASSVVPGTQETQYF. The CDR3 nucleotides read TGTGCCAGCAGCGTAGTCCCAGGAACCCAAGAGACCCAGTACTTC.

This chain joins TRBV18 and TRBJ1-1, with 9 bases identical to TRBD1. Looked up from germline, CDR1 is KGHSH and CDR2 is LQKENI. Germline trimming cut 6 bases from V and 8 bases from J; bases unmatched to any gene: 10. This CDR3 is built from 14 residues. The CDR3 DNA is TGTGCCAGCTCCTCGGGGACAGGGATGGGAGAAGCTTTCTTT. Protein product: CASSSGTGMGEAFF.

This chain joins TRBV11-3 and TRBJ2-7; maybe TRBD1 (5 bases). Trimming removed 6 bases from V and 3 bases from J, with 18 bases in between. Germline V CDR1 and CDR2: SGHNT, YENEEA. The CDR3 has 15 residues. CDR3 coding DNA: TGTGCCAGCAGTAGGGGTACTAACCCAATCTACGAGCAGTACTTC. Translation: CASSRGTNPIYEQYF.

The chain employs TRBV3-1 (or the pseudogene TRBV3-2) and TRBJ2-7; D is undetermined. CDR1 and CDR2 (germline): LGHDT, YNNKEL (reference sequence). Trimming took 3 bases from V and 0 from J, leaving 9 bases between them. CDR3 size: 14 residues. The CDR3: CASSHLQSSYEQYF. The CDR3 DNA sequence: TGTGCCAGCAGCCATTTACAGAGCTCCTACGAGCAGTACTTC.

The chain uses TRBV28 and TRBJ1-2; no clear D gene. There are 13 residues in the CDR3. V lost 6 bases to trimming and J lost 6 bases, with 14 bases between them. From germline, CDR1 is MDHEN and CDR2 SYDVKM. The CDR3 loop reads CASRPNPRDGYTF. CDR3 coding DNA: TGTGCCAGCAGACCCAACCCCCGGGATGGCTACACCTTC.

The CDR3 sequence is CASSLWGPDEAFF. The CDR3 DNA is TGTGCCAGCAGCTTATGGGGGCCGGATGAAGCTTTCTTT. This sequence joins TRBV11-2 and TRBJ1-1; perhaps TRBD1 as D (6 bases). The CDR3 is made up of 13 amino acids. V dropped 2 bases and J dropped 7 bases, with 11 bases sitting between them. In germline, CDR1 is SGHAT, CDR2 FQNNGV.

This clone is a singleton in its sample. The rearrangement joins TRBV2 to TRBJ1-6; D is perhaps TRBD1 (6 bases). The CDR3 contains 14 residues. Germline V gene data show CDR1 as SNHLY and CDR2 as FYNNEI. V was clipped by 5 bases and J by 7 bases, with 12 bases between them. The CDR3 bases are TGTGCCAGCAGTTCACAGGGTATAAATTCACCCCTCCACTTT. Its protein is CASSSQGINSPLHF.